The rows below give T cell receptor beta chains drawn from one sample of a study of cytomegalovirus exposure and HLA in healthy donors. Repertoires were generated with immunoSEQ multiplex PCR, while TCRdb's copy carries only in-frame clones and drops some. In total, the table holds 130,000 to 150,000 clones. Specimen: PBMCs. The receptors shown here come from a man aged 40-50 years in good health and CMV-seronegative. CDR3s include the opening cysteine and the closing phenylalanine or tryptophan.

J: TRBJ2-1
V: TRBV11-1
CDR3: CASSLVAGGNNEQFF

J: TRBJ2-3
V: TRBV7-6
CDR3: CASSAYRGQPDTQYF

J: TRBJ1-2
V: TRBV29-1
CDR3: CSVGQATSYTF

J: TRBJ2-1
V: TRBV7-3
CDR3: CASSLWEGDNEQFF

J: TRBJ1-6
V: TRBV28
CDR3: CASTSDTYNSPLHF

J: TRBJ1-1
V: TRBV6-5
CDR3: CASIPGQGATEAFF

J: TRBJ2-7
V: TRBV11-2
CDR3: CASSLADTYEQYF

J: TRBJ1-1
V: TRBV7-9
CDR3: CASSSKQLRVPEAFF

J: TRBJ1-5
V: TRBV10-3
CDR3: CAIRKSQGNNQPQHF

J: TRBJ1-5
V: TRBV6-5
CDR3: CASRKGQFSNQPQHF

J: TRBJ1-2
V: TRBV7-3
CDR3: CASSLNRGEDGYTF

J: TRBJ2-1
V: TRBV11-2
CDR3: CASSLATYNEQFF

J: TRBJ2-5
V: TRBV9
CDR3: CASSDRGGQETQYF

J: TRBJ2-1
V: TRBV4-3
CDR3: CASSQESGGAFNEQFF

J: TRBJ2-1
V: TRBV27
CDR3: CASSSPRDRGQNEQFF

J: TRBJ2-2
V: TRBV4-2
CDR3: CASSQSKNRAYTGELFF

J: TRBJ1-2
V: TRBV7-9
CDR3: CASSTGTGGDYTF

J: TRBJ2-2
V: TRBV5-6
CDR3: CASSSGANTGELFF

J: TRBJ2-1
V: TRBV6-6
CDR3: CASANTRDGGRNEQFF

J: TRBJ1-6
V: TRBV4-1
CDR3: CASTLQDSNSPLHF

J: TRBJ2-7
V: TRBV27
CDR3: CASSVNRADEQYF

J: TRBJ1-6
V: TRBV7-8
CDR3: CASSLEGAYPLHF